What follows are 16 T cell receptor beta chains derived from one specimen sequenced in a study of shared clonotypes between healthy human individuals. Measured with immunoSEQ multiplex PCR; TCRdb has only the in-frame clones, and not every one. The table includes millions of clones, approximately 94% detected once. CD8 cells regarded as naive lacked CD45RO, were positively chosen for CCR7, and omitted terminally differentiated effector memory CD45RA+ cells. Sequenced: naive CD8+ T cells from PBMCs. The receptor source for this set is a man between 18 and 35 years old in good health. Some clones in this sample may be carry-over from other donors' samples.

This clone was recorded only once. The CDR3, as DNA: TGTGCCAGTTCCCACCTGTCCGGGTTCCCTTCGAACATTCAGTACTTC. Its translation is CASSHLSGFPSNIQYF. J is TRBJ2-4 and V is TRBV11-3; D unresolved. The V gene lost 9 bases and the J gene lost 7 bases, with 25 bases spanning the gap. The CDR3 spans 16 residues. CDR1 is SGHNT, CDR2 YENEEA, per germline. Variable domain in full (rest from reference TRBV11-3 and TRBJ2-4): EAGVVQSPRYKIIEKKQPVAFWCNPISGHNTLYWYLQNLGQGPELLIRYENEEAVDDSQLPKDRFSAERLKGVDSTLKIQPAELGDSAVYLCASSHLSGFPSNIQYFGAGTRLSVL.

The DNA for the CDR3 is TGTGCCAGCAGCCTCTTGACTAGCTCCCAGGAGCAGTACTTC. Translated, it gives CASSLLTSSQEQYF. The chain joins TRBV7-9 to TRBJ2-7; TRBD2 matches at 7 bases. Germline V gives CDR1 SEHNR, CDR2 FQNEAQ (reference sequence). The CDR3 covers 14 residues. Germline trimming cut 5 bases from V and 7 bases from J; bases unmatched to any gene: 11. The whole variable domain, filled in from reference TRBV7-9 and TRBJ2-7, reads DTGVSQNPRHKITKRGQNVTFRCDPISEHNRLYWYRQTLGQGPEFLTYFQNEAQLEKSRLLSDRFSAERPKGSFSTLEIQRTEQGDSAMYLCASSLLTSSQEQYFGPGTRLTVT.

For this clone: Other DNA sequences in this sample translate to the same CDR3. The chain couples TRBV27 to TRBJ2-7, with 10 bases matching TRBD2. Trimming took 5 bases from V and 0 from J; bases not matched to a gene: 4. CDR1 and CDR2 (germline): MNHEY, SMNVEV (reference sequence). CDR3 length: 15 amino acids. Here the CDR3 reads CASSPRTSGSYEQYF. The CDR3 DNA follows: TGTGCCAGCAGTCCACGGACTAGCGGCTCCTACGAGCAGTACTTC.

This chain links TRBV7-2 with TRBJ2-3; the D is unclear. Trimming took 8 bases from V and 6 from J, leaving 6 bases between them. The length of the CDR3 is 10 residues. Germline V lookup: CDR1 SGHTA, CDR2 FQGNSA. The CDR3 protein is CASYGDTQYF. DNA of the CDR3: TGTGCCAGCTATGGGGATACGCAGTATTTT. Using reference TRBV7-2 and TRBJ2-3 for the parts outside the CDR3, the full variable domain is GAGVSQSPSNKVTEKGKDVELRCDPISGHTALYWYRQSLGQGLEFLIYFQGNSAPDKSGLPSDRFSAERTGGSVSTLTIQRTQQEDSAVYLCASYGDTQYFGPGTRLTVL.

The V call is TRBV6-1, the J call TRBJ2-7; D not resolved. Germline CDR1 reads MNHNS; CDR2 reads SASEGT. Trimming stripped 10 bases from V and 3 bases from J, with 13 bases between. This CDR3 spans 12 amino acids. CDR3 nucleotide sequence: TGTGCCATCCTACCCAACAGCTACGAGCAGTACTTC. Translation gives CAILPNSYEQYF.

This clone has only one observation. J is TRBJ2-7 and V is TRBV5-4, with TRBD2 as a possible D gene (6 bases). The CDR3 totals 16 residues. Germline assignment: CDR1 SGHNT and CDR2 YYREEE (reference sequence). With 0 bases removed from V and 0 bases from J, the gap between germline ends came to 13 bases. The CDR3: CASSLVGGRSSYEQYF. CDR3 DNA sequence: TGTGCCAGCAGCTTGGTCGGAGGGAGAAGCTCCTACGAGCAGTACTTC.

This rearrangement joins TRBV27 to TRBJ2-5; 7 positions match TRBD1. V lost 3 bases and J lost 5; bases outside the gene matches: 6. This CDR3 contains 14 residues. Germline assignment: CDR1 MNHEY and CDR2 SMNVEV (reference sequence). Here the CDR3 DNA reads TGTGCCAGCAGTTTCTTGAGGGGGCAGGAGACCCAGTACTTC. The encoded protein is CASSFLRGQETQYF.

V is TRBV11-2 and J is TRBJ2-7; TRBD1 matches 7 bases. There are 15 residues in the CDR3. The V and J ends lost 7 bases and 2 bases, in that order; junction bases with no gene match: 11. Germline CDR1 is SGHAT and CDR2 is FQNNGV. The CDR3 is CASNFSPDRTYEQYF. CDR3 bases: TGTGCCAGCAATTTCTCTCCGGACAGGACCTACGAGCAGTACTTC.

The table lists this clone with a few counts. This chain joins TRBV9 and TRBJ1-1; 7 nucleotides line up with TRBD1. Looked up from germline, CDR1 is SGDLS and CDR2 is YYNGEE. With V trimmed by 4 bases and J by 7 bases, 7 bases remained unmatched. The CDR3 contains 13 residues. CDR3 nucleotide sequence: TGTGCCAGCAGCTTCGACCAGGGGGGTGAAGCTTTCTTT. Residues: CASSFDQGGEAFF.

The chain combines TRBV5-1 with TRBJ2-7; no clear D. Per germline, CDR1 SGHRS and CDR2 YFSETQ. This CDR3 comprises 18 residues. V lost 0 bases, J lost 0 bases, and 19 bases lay in between. In nucleotides, the CDR3 is TGCGCCAGCAGCTTGGATATTAGCTTGGCAGCTGACTCCTACGAGCAGTACTTC. Its protein product is CASSLDISLAADSYEQYF.

This sequence joins TRBV4-3 and TRBJ1-1; 8 nucleotides line up with TRBD1. Germline V gene sequence: CDR1 LGHNA, CDR2 YSLEER. This CDR3 comprises 13 residues. J lost 6 bases, V lost 4 bases, and 4 bases had no gene match. The CDR3 loop reads CASSLRQGPEAFF. The CDR3 DNA follows: TGCGCCAGCAGCCTTAGACAGGGGCCTGAAGCTTTCTTT.

The V and J genes are TRBV20-1 and TRBJ1-2; D is ambiguous. Germline V gives CDR1 DFQATT, CDR2 SNEGSKA (reference sequence). V lost 4 bases to trimming and J lost 7 bases, with 10 bases between them. There are 11 residues in the CDR3. For the CDR3, the DNA is TGCAGTGCTACCCCTTTTGGTGGCTACACCTTC. This encodes CSATPFGGYTF.

V usage is TRBV29-1 and J usage is TRBJ2-1, with TRBD2 matching 13 bases. V lost 5 bases to trimming and J lost 9 bases; unmatched junction nucleotides: 19. This CDR3 spans 18 amino acids. The germline CDR1 and CDR2 sequences are SQVTM and ANQGSEA. Here the CDR3 DNA reads TGCAGCGTTAGAGGACTAGCGGGAGAACGCCTCATGATAAGTGAGCAGTTCTTC. Its translation is CSVRGLAGERLMISEQFF.

The rearrangement links TRBV9 to TRBJ2-1; 8 positions match TRBD2. From germline, CDR1 is SGDLS and CDR2 YYNGEE. V trimming: 3 bases; J trimming: 2 bases; junction bases outside the gene matches: 16. The CDR3 consists of 19 residues. Written as DNA, the CDR3 is TGTGCCAGCAGCGCGGGAGGGGCTAGCGGGCTTTGGCCCTACAATGAGCAGTTCTTC. It codes for CASSAGGASGLWPYNEQFF.

In this sample, this clone turned up once. The chain uses TRBV28 and TRBJ2-7, with TRBD2 identical over 12 bases. Germline trimming cut 2 bases from V and 4 bases from J; bases unmatched to any gene: 9. The CDR3 consists of 17 residues. CDR1 MDHEN and CDR2 SYDVKM come from the germline V gene. The CDR3 bases are TGTGCCAGCAGTTTACCGGAGACTAGCGGGAGTACTTACGAGCAGTACTTC. Encoded protein: CASSLPETSGSTYEQYF.

This clone is a singleton in its sample. The CDR3 DNA reads as TGTGCCATCAGAAAACTAGCGGGAGGAAACACAGATACGCAGTATTTT. This codes for CAIRKLAGGNTDTQYF. The V and J genes are TRBV10-3 and TRBJ2-3; 12 nucleotides line up with TRBD2. Unmatched junction bases numbered 6, after V lost 6 bases and J lost 2 bases. This CDR3 contains 16 residues. Germline values: CDR1 ENHRY, CDR2 SYGVKD.